This TCR beta chain appears in the sequencing data of a study of blood T cell repertoires in COVID-19. On the study more broadly: Collection of acute and convalescent COVID-19 samples took place in the United States, Italy and Spain. The cDNA or gDNA used as material had been derived from T cells, B-cell-depleted T cells, or PBMCs.

Participants were aged about 18 to 89 years from around 26 US areas. The CDR3 totals 16 residues. The V gene end was trimmed by 3 bases and the J gene end by 2 bases; junction bases not matched to a gene: 7. Germline assignment: CDR1 MNHNS and CDR2 SASEGT. Per the study methods: Reference gene primer amplification gave estimated nucleated cell counts. The repertoire was sequenced with immunoSEQ multiplex PCR; TCRdb's copy has only in-frame clones and lacks some. V and J calls and clone size are given by that table; D and trimming were obtained from the DNA. The table lists approximately 160,000 clones, around 83% of them singletons.

The sample was PBMCs or T cells enriched from blood (not recorded which). The TCR comes from a woman in her forties or fifties in a cohort exposed to, infected with or recovered from COVID-19 (not recorded which). The chain uses TRBV6-1 and TRBJ1-2; 9 nucleotides match TRBD1. Here the CDR3 reads CASSDLDRGQNYGYTF. As DNA, the CDR3 is TGTGCCAGCAGTGATTTGGACAGGGGACAGAACTATGGCTACACCTTC.